Sequencing of this T cell receptor beta chain was carried out in a study of blood T cell repertoires in COVID-19. About the study: Samples representing acute and convalescent COVID-19 were sourced from the United States, Italy and Spain. Nucleic acid was either cDNA or gDNA, and it came from T cells, B-cell-depleted T cells, or PBMCs.

The germline V gene encodes CDR1 SGHTA and CDR2 FQGNSA. The CDR3 covers 17 residues. Germline trimming cut 5 bases from V and 6 bases from J; bases unmatched to any gene: 15. In the original processing: The authors estimated nucleated cell counts from reference gene primer amplification. Method: immunoSEQ multiplex PCR; TCRdb's copy keeps in-frame clones and lacks some. The V and J calls and clone size were taken over from that table, and D and trimming were inferred from the DNA. This table has about 160,000 clones, 65% to 85% appearing once. Sequencing was performed on peripheral blood. V usage is TRBV7-2 and J usage is TRBJ2-1, with 8 bases aligning to TRBD2. The TCR originated in a woman older than 75 with acute or convalescent COVID-19. CDR3 protein: CASSLGSGLVVGNEQFF. The CDR3 DNA reads TGTGCCAGCAGCCTTGGTTCGGGACTAGTGGTTGGCAATGAGCAGTTCTTC.